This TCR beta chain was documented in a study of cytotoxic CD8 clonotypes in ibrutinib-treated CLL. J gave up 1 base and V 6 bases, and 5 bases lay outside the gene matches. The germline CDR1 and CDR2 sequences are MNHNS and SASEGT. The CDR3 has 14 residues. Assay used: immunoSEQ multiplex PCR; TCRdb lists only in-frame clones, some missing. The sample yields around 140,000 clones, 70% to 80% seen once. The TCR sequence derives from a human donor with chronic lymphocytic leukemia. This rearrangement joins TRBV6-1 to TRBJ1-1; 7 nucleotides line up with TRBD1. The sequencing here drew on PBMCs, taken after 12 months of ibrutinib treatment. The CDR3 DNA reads TGTGCCAGCAGCGAAAGGACAGGGAACACTGAAGCTTTCTTT. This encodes CASSERTGNTEAFF.